Shown below are 8 T cell receptor beta chains from a single sample sequenced in a study of shared clonotypes between healthy human individuals. TCRdb keeps only in-frame clones here, not all; method: immunoSEQ multiplex PCR. The sample comprises about 1.5 million clones, around 97% of which are singletons, and more than 0.9% rests with the top ten. The sequencing input was naive CD4+ T cells sorted from blood. Indicated subset: CD45RA+ positively selected. Receptors were obtained from a man in his thirties or forties in good health.

The chain joins TRBV10-3 to TRBJ2-2; weak D call: TRBD1 (6 bases). This CDR3 is 16 amino acids long. Trimming took 10 bases from V and 0 from J, leaving 18 bases between them. Germline loops: CDR1 ENHRY, CDR2 SYGVKD. For the CDR3, the DNA is TGTGCCACCGCCAGACAGGATAACTCGAACACCGGGGAGCTGTTTTTT. Translation: CATARQDNSNTGELFF.

V and J are TRBV28 and TRBJ1-5, with 7 bases that match TRBD1. Germline V CDR1 and CDR2: MDHEN, SYDVKM. The CDR3 is 14 amino acids. With 4 bases clipped from V and 6 bases from J, the junction kept 6 bases outside the gene matches. DNA for the CDR3: TGTGCCAGCAGTTCTTCAGGGGGGGGTCAGCCCCAGCATTTT. It specifies CASSSSGGGQPQHF.

The chain carries TRBV28 and TRBJ1-3; 8 bases are shared with TRBD1. Germline CDR1 is MDHEN and CDR2 is SYDVKM. The trim removed 3 bases at V and 2 bases at J, leaving 6 bases unmatched. The CDR3 is made up of 16 amino acids. The CDR3 reads CASSFRGQGTGNTIYF. CDR3 bases: TGTGCCAGCAGTTTCCGCGGACAGGGAACTGGAAACACCATATATTTT.

This chain joins TRBV10-3 and TRBJ1-5; 8 bases are a match to TRBD1. Unmatched junction bases numbered 4, after V lost 4 bases and J lost 2 bases. Per the germline V gene, CDR1 is ENHRY and CDR2 is SYGVKD. This CDR3 comprises 15 residues. Written as DNA, the CDR3 is TGTGCCATCAGTGGGGGACAGGCCCGCAATCAGCCCCAGCATTTT. Its protein product is CAISGGQARNQPQHF.

The chain couples TRBV6-1 to TRBJ1-5; no clear D. The CDR3 length is 14 residues. CDR1 MNHNS and CDR2 SASEGT come from the germline V gene. V lost 9 bases and J lost 0, with 12 bases in between. In DNA form, the CDR3 reads TGTGCCAGTCAGACATCAAATAGCAATCAGCCCCAGCATTTT. Protein sequence: CASQTSNSNQPQHF.

The J gene is TRBJ2-1, the V gene TRBV5-4; TRBD2 matches 8 bases. CDR3 size: 11 residues. The germline CDR1 and CDR2 sequences are SGHNT and YYREEE (reference sequence). V was pared by 7 bases and J by 10 bases, with 4 bases of the junction left unmatched. The CDR3 DNA follows: TGTGCCAGCCAGGGCGGGGGGGAGCAGTTCTTC. This sequence encodes CASQGGGEQFF.

This sequence joins TRBV16 and TRBJ2-7; 8 nucleotides agree with TRBD2. The CDR3 consists of 17 residues. CDR1 KGHSY and CDR2 FQNENV come from the germline V gene. With V trimmed by 0 bases and J by 2 bases, 9 bases remained unmatched. The CDR3 loop is CASSQSPGLAGTYEQYF. The CDR3 DNA reads TGTGCCAGCAGCCAATCACCGGGGCTAGCGGGTACCTACGAGCAGTACTTC.

This chain connects TRBV5-1 to TRBJ2-5; no reliable D call. The CDR3 totals 14 residues. Deletions cut 4 bases from V and 5 bases from J, with 15 bases between. Germline V gene lookup returns CDR1 SGHRS and CDR2 YFSETQ. The CDR3 DNA is TGCGCCAGCAGCCCCTCCGGGTGGCGGGAGACCCAGTACTTC. As protein: CASSPSGWRETQYF.